A selection of T cell receptor beta chains follows, all from one sample in a study of blood T cells in healthy people across ages. A single record per CDR3 protein comes from TCRdb applying MiXCR to the 5' RACE reads. Among roughly 800,000 distinct CDR3 sequences, more than 20% were seen once, and the ten largest hold under 10%. Another study also made use of these data, one on T cells of mothers and their children.

Sequenced input: blood. The origin of the receptors is a boy between 10 and 17 years old in good health. Each CDR3 is given with its conserved first and last residue. D genes are given only for firm matches. Clone size is not always given. Where it is, it says once, few, many or a class for expanded clones.

j_call clone_size v_call cdr3_length d_call cdr3_nt cdr3_aa
TRBJ1-1 many TRBV12-3/TRBV12-4 13 - TGTGCCAGCAGTTTAGTTTTGAACACTGAAGCTTTCTTT CASSLVLNTEAFF
TRBJ2-5 few TRBV27 13 - TGTGCCAGCAGTTTCGCGGGGACGGCGACCCAGTACTTC CASSFAGTATQYF
TRBJ2-5 - TRBV29-1 14 - TGCAGCGTTGAAGAGGAGAGGAGTCGAGAGACCCAGTACTTC CSVEEERSRETQYF
TRBJ2-4 - TRBV12-3/TRBV12-4 15 - TGTGCCAGCAGTTTAGAGGAGAAAGCCAAAAACATTCAGTACTTC CASSLEEKAKNIQYF
TRBJ1-2 - TRBV20-1 15 TRBD1 TGCAGTGCTGGAGGGAGGGACAGGGGGCAGGATGGCTACACCTTC CSAGGRDRGQDGYTF
TRBJ2-7 - TRBV29-1 13 TRBD1 TGCAGCGTGTTGGACAGGGGGCCGGACGAGCAGTACTTC CSVLDRGPDEQYF
TRBJ2-1 - TRBV4-3 20 TRBD2 TGCGCCAGCAGCCAAGACCGATTGGAGGGGCTAGCGGGGGCCTCCAATGAGCAGTTCTTC CASSQDRLEGLAGASNEQFF
TRBJ2-5 few TRBV29-1 13 - TGCAGCGCACACCGGGGGAATCAAGAGACCCAGTACTTC CSAHRGNQETQYF
TRBJ2-7 few TRBV7-9 14 TRBD1 TGTGCCAGCAGCTTCCCGGGACAGGGAAGCGAGCAGTACTTC CASSFPGQGSEQYF
TRBJ2-3 - TRBV29-1 13 - TGCAGCCAGGGGGAGGGGGGCACAGATACGCAGTATTTT CSQGEGGTDTQYF
TRBJ1-4 - TRBV7-6 15 - TGTGCCAGCAGCCTAACCGACAGGTTTAATGAAAAACTGTTTTTT CASSLTDRFNEKLFF
TRBJ2-7 - TRBV4-1 15 TRBD2 TGCGCCAGCAGCCAAGTCCTAGCGGCTTTGAACGAGCAGTACTTC CASSQVLAALNEQYF
TRBJ2-7 few TRBV10-3 13 - TGTGCCATCAGTTCGGACAGATCCTACGAGCAGTACTTC CAISSDRSYEQYF
TRBJ2-7 - TRBV5-1 14 TRBD2 TGCGCCAGCAGCAACGCCGGGACTAGCTACGAGCAGTACTTC CASSNAGTSYEQYF
TRBJ1-2 few TRBV5-1 11 - TGCGCCAGCAGCTCGGGGGTCGGCTACACCTTC CASSSGVGYTF
TRBJ2-1 - TRBV12-3/TRBV12-4 15 TRBD1 TGTGCCAGCAGCAACCCGGGACAGGCTAACGATGAGCAGTTCTTC CASSNPGQANDEQFF
TRBJ2-5 - TRBV11-1 14 - TGTGCCAGCAGCTTGGCACCGACCGAGGAGACCCAGTACTTC CASSLAPTEETQYF
TRBJ2-4 - TRBV20-1 12 TRBD1 TGCAGTGCTCGAGACAGGGGATACATTCAGTACTTC CSARDRGYIQYF
TRBJ2-2 few TRBV28 17 TRBD2 TGTGCCAGCAGTTTTTATCCTAGCGGGCCCCTCACCGGGGAGCTGTTTTTT CASSFYPSGPLTGELFF
TRBJ2-7 - TRBV6-2/TRBV6-3 15 - TGTGCCAGTAGCGCCCGGCTAGCTGGATGGAGCGAGCAGTACTTC CASSARLAGWSEQYF
TRBJ1-2 - TRBV7-2 15 TRBD1 TGTGCCAGCAGCTTAGTCGGCGGGACAGGAGACGCCTACACCTTC CASSLVGGTGDAYTF
TRBJ1-2 - TRBV20-1 12 TRBD1 TGCAGTGCTGGAGGGGACAGGGATGGCTACACCTTC CSAGGDRDGYTF
TRBJ2-5 few TRBV19 11 - TGTGCCAGTCTTCTCGGGGAGACCCAGTACTTC CASLLGETQYF
TRBJ2-7 few TRBV29-1 13 - TGCAGCGTTGAAGGGATCACCTTCTCCGAGCAGTACTTC CSVEGITFSEQYF
TRBJ2-7 - TRBV12-3/TRBV12-4 12 - TGTGCCAGCAGTTTAGGGCCTATTTTACAGTACTTC CASSLGPILQYF
TRBJ2-7 few TRBV11-2 12 - TGTGCCAGCGGGGATAGGAGCCACGAGCAGTACTTC CASGDRSHEQYF
TRBJ2-7 few TRBV7-6 15 - TGTGCCAGCAGCTCTAGACCAGAGCGGGTCTCCGAGCAGTACTTC CASSSRPERVSEQYF
TRBJ2-6 - TRBV4-1 18 TRBD1 TGCGCCAGCAGCCGAGTAACGGGACAGGCTTCTGGGGCCAACGTCCTGACTTTC CASSRVTGQASGANVLTF
TRBJ2-3 once TRBV24-1 14 - TGTGCCACCAGTGATTTCCTCAGCACAGATACGCAGTATTTT CATSDFLSTDTQYF
TRBJ2-5 few TRBV7-9 15 - TGTGCCAGCAGCCCCGGGACATTGGCCGCGGAGACCCAGTACTTC CASSPGTLAAETQYF
TRBJ2-1 - TRBV5-6 13 - TGTGCCAGCAGCTTGTCGGAGGCGAATGAGCAGTTCTTC CASSLSEANEQFF
TRBJ2-5 - TRBV6-2/TRBV6-3 14 - TGTGCCAGCAGTTACTCAAGTGGGAAAGAGACCCAGTACTTC CASSYSSGKETQYF
TRBJ2-2 few TRBV3-1 15 TRBD1 TGTGCCAGCAGCCAGAGCGGACAGGACACCGGGGAGCTGTTTTTT CASSQSGQDTGELFF
TRBJ1-6 - TRBV14 13 - TGTGCCAGCAGCCCCCAAGGCAATTCACCCCTCCACTTT CASSPQGNSPLHF
TRBJ2-4 few TRBV20-1 14 - TGCAGTGCAATAGAAGGGGAAGCCAAAAACATTCAGTACTTC CSAIEGEAKNIQYF
TRBJ1-2 few TRBV12-3/TRBV12-4 14 - TGTGCCAGCAGTTTGTCAGGGAAACCTTATGGCTACACCTTC CASSLSGKPYGYTF
TRBJ2-7 - TRBV10-3 15 TRBD1 TGTGCCATCAGTGATGGAGACAGGGGGTCCTACGAGCAGTACTTC CAISDGDRGSYEQYF
TRBJ2-3 - TRBV11-3 15 - TGTGCCAGCAGCTCCTCGGGCGGAGCTGGAGATACGCAGTATTTT CASSSSGGAGDTQYF
TRBJ2-1 few TRBV27 15 TRBD1 TGTGCCAGCAGTTTATTGGGGGAAGGGGGCTATGAGCAGTTCTTC CASSLLGEGGYEQFF
TRBJ2-3 few TRBV20-1 13 TRBD2 TGCAGTGTTCCCGGGACTAGCGGGGTCGAGCAGTATTTT CSVPGTSGVEQYF
TRBJ1-3 few TRBV6-6 16 - TGTGCCAGCAGTTGGACTCTGACGAGCTCTGGAAACACCATATATTTT CASSWTLTSSGNTIYF
TRBJ2-7 - TRBV29-1 14 - TGCAGCGTTGAGAAAAGCGGGCCAACCTACGAGCAGTACTTC CSVEKSGPTYEQYF
TRBJ1-2 - TRBV28 16 TRBD1 TGTGCCAGCAGTTTGGAGTTTGGTGAGGGGGCCTATGGCTACACCTTC CASSLEFGEGAYGYTF
TRBJ2-7 few TRBV18 16 - TGTGCCAGCTCACCACCGTTGCGCCTGAGCTCTTACGAGCAGTACTTC CASSPPLRLSSYEQYF
TRBJ2-1 few TRBV2 15 - TGTGCCAGCAGTGAACTCGGAATTACTAACAATGAGCAGTTCTTC CASSELGITNNEQFF
TRBJ2-7 - TRBV20-1 15 - TGCAGTGCTCCTGACGGGGGAAGGGGCTCCTACGAGCAGTACTTC CSAPDGGRGSYEQYF
TRBJ2-3 - TRBV4-1 15 - TGCGCCAGCAGCCAAGATTTTGCGGACACAGATACGCAGTATTTT CASSQDFADTDTQYF
TRBJ2-5 few TRBV7-2 16 - TGTGCCAGCAGCTTCCCCCGAGGCTGGGGGGAAGAGACCCAGTACTTC CASSFPRGWGEETQYF
TRBJ2-5 - TRBV7-9 16 TRBD1 TGTGCCAGTAGCCCCCCGGACAGGGGACGTGAGGAGACCCAGTACTTC CASSPPDRGREETQYF
TRBJ2-1 - TRBV20-1 16 TRBD2 TGCAGTGCTAGAGATGGAGCGGGGGGGCTATACAATGAGCAGTTCTTC CSARDGAGGLYNEQFF
TRBJ2-4 few TRBV28 17 TRBD1 TGTGCCAGCAGCGACACCGGGACAGGGTTAGCCAAAAACATTCAGTACTTC CASSDTGTGLAKNIQYF
TRBJ1-1 - TRBV28 16 - TGTGCCACAACCACGCGACAGGACCCCGGGAACACTGAAGCTTTCTTT CATTTRQDPGNTEAFF
TRBJ1-2 - TRBV14 15 - TGTGCCAGCAGCCAAGATGTCAGGGGATATTCTGGCTACACCTTC CASSQDVRGYSGYTF
TRBJ1-2 - TRBV7-2 16 - TGTGCCAGCAGCTCGGGGGGCTTGGAGGGACGCTATGGCTACACCTTC CASSSGGLEGRYGYTF
TRBJ1-1 few TRBV27 16 TRBD1 TGTGCCAGCAGTACCTACCCCGGGACAGAGAACACTGAAGCTTTCTTT CASSTYPGTENTEAFF